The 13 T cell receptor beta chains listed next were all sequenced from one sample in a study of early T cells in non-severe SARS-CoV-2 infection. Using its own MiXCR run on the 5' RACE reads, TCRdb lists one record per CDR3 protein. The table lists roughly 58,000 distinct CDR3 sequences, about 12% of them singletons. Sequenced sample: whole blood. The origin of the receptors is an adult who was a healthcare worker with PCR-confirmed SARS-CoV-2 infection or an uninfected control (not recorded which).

The CDR3: CASSRGDRGSAEAFF. The CDR3 DNA is TGTGCCAGCAGCCGAGGGGACAGGGGGAGTGCTGAAGCTTTCTTT. The rearrangement joins TRBV14 to TRBJ1-1, with 11 positions matching TRBD1. J lost 6 bases, V lost 4 bases, and 7 bases had no gene match. Germline lookup yields CDR1 SGHDN and CDR2 FVKESK. The CDR3 spans 15 residues.

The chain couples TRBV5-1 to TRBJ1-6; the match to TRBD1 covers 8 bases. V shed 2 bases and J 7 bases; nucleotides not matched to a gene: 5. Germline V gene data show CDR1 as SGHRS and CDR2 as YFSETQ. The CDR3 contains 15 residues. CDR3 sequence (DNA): TGCGCCAGCAGCTTCGACAGGGGTAAGAATTCACCCCTCCACTTT. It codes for CASSFDRGKNSPLHF.

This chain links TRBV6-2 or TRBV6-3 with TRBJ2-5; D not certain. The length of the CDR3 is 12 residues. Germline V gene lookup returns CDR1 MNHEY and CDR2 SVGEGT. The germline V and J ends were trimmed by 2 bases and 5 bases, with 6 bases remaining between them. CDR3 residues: CASSYTLETQYF. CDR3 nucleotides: TGTGCCAGCAGTTACACTTTGGAGACCCAGTACTTC.

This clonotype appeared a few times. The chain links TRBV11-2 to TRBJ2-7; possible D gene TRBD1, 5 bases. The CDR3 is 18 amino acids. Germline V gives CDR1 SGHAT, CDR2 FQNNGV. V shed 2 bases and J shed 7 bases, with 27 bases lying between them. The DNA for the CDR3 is TGTGCCAGCAGCTTATCAGTCGAATCTAGGACAAATCCTATTGAGCAGTACTTC. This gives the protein CASSLSVESRTNPIEQYF.

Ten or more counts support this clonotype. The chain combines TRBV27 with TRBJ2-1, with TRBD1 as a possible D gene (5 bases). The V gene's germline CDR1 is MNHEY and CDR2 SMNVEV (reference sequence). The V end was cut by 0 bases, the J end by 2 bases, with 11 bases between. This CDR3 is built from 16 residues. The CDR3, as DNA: TGTGCCAGCAGTTTATCATCCAGGGTCCCCTACAATGAGCAGTTCTTC. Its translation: CASSLSSRVPYNEQFF.

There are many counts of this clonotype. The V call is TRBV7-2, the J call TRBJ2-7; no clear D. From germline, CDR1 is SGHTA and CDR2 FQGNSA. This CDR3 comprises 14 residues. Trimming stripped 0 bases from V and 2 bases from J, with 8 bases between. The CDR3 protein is CASSLAGITYEQYF. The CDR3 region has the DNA TGTGCCAGCAGCTTAGCGGGGATTACCTACGAGCAGTACTTC.

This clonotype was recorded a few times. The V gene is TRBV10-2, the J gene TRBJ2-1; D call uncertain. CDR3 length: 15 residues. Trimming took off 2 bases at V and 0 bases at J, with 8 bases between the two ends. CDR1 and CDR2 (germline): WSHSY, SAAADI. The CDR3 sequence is CASSESASSYNEQFF. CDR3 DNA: TGCGCCAGCAGTGAGAGTGCAAGCTCCTACAATGAGCAGTTCTTC.

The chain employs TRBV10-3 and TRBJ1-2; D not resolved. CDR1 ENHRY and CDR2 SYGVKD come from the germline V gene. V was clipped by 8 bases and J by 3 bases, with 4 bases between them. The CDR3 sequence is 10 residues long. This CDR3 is CAIFYYGYTF. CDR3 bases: TGTGCCATCTTTTACTATGGCTACACCTTC.

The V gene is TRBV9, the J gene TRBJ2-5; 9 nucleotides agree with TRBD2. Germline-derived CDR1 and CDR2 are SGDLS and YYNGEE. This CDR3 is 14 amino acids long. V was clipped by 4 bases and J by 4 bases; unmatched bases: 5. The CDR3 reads CASSPGTSRETQYF. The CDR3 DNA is TGTGCCAGCAGCCCCGGGACTAGCAGAGAGACCCAGTACTTC.

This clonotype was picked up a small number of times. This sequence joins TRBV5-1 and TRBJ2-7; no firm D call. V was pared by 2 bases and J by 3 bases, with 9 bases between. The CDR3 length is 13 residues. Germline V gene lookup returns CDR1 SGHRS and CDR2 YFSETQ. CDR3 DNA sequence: TGCGCCAGCAGCTTTTCTAAGGGCTACGAGCAGTACTTC. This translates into CASSFSKGYEQYF.

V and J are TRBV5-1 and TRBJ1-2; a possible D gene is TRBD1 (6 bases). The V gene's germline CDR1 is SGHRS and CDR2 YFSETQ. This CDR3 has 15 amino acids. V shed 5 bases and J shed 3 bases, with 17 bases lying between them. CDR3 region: CASRDPRQAHYGYTF. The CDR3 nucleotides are TGCGCCAGCAGAGACCCCCGACAGGCCCACTATGGCTACACCTTC.

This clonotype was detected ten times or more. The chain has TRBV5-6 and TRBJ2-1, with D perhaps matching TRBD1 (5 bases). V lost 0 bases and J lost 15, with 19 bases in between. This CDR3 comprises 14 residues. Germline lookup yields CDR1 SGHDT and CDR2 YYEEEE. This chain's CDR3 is CASSLGQYTLRRFF. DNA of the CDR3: TGTGCCAGCAGCTTGGGACAGTACACCCTGAGGCGGTTCTTC. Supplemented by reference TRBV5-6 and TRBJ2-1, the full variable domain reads DAGVTQSPTHLIKTRGQQVTLRCSPKSGHDTVSWYQQALGQGPQFIFQYYEEEERQRGNFPDRFSGHQFPNYSSELNVNALLLGDSALYLCASSLGQYTLRRFFGPGTRLTVL.

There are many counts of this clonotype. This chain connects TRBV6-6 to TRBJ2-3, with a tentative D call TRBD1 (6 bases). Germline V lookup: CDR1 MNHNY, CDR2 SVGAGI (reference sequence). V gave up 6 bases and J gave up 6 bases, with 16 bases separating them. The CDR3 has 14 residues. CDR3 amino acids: CASRRTEAGDTQYF. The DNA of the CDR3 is TGTGCCAGCAGAAGGACAGAGGCAGGGGATACGCAGTATTTT.